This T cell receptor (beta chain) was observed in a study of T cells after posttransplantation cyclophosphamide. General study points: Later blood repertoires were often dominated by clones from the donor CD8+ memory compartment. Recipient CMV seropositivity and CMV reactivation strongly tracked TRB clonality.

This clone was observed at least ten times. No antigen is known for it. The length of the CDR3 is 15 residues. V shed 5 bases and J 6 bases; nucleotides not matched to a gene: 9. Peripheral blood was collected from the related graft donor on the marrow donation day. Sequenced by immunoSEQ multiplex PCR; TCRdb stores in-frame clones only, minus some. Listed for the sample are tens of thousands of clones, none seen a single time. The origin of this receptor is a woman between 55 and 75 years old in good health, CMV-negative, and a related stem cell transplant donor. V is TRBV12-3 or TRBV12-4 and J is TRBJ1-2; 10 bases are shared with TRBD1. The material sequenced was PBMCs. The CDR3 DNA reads TGTGCCAGCAGTCCCGGACAGGGGGGATGGGATGGCTACACCTTC. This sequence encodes CASSPGQGGWDGYTF.